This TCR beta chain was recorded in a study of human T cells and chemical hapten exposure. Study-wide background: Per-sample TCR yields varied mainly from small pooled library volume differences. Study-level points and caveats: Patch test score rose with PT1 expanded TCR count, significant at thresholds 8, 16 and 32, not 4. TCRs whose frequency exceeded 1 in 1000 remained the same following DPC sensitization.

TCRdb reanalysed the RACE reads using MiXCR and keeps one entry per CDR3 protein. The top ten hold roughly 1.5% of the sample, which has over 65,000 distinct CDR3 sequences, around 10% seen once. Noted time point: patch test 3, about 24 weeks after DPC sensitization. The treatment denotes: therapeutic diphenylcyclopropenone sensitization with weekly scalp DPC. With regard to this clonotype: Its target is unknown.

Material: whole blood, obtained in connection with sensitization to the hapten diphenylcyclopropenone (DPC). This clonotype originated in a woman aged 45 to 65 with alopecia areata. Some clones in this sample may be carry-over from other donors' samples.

The CDR3 DNA is TGTGCCAGCTCACCTCCGGACAGCTCCTACGAGCAGTACTTC. This sequence encodes CASSPPDSSYEQYF. J is TRBJ2-7 and V is TRBV18; tentative D call: TRBD1 (6 bases). The CDR3 covers 14 residues. The V gene's germline CDR1 is KGHSH and CDR2 LQKENI. Trimming removed 3 bases from V and 0 bases from J, with 9 bases in between.